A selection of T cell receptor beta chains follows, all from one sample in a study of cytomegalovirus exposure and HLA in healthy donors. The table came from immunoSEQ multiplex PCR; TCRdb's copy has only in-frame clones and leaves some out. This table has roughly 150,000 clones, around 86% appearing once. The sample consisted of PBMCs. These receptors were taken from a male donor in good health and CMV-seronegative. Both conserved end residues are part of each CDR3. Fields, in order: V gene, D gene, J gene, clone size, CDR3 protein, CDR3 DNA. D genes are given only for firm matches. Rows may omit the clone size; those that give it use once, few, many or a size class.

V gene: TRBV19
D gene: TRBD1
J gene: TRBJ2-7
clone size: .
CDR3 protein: CASSIEGGTGSYEQYF
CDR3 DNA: TGTGCCAGTAGTATTGAAGGAGGGACAGGTTCCTACGAGCAGTACTTC

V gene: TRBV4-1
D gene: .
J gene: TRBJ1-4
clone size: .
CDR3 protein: CASSQGHTGGNIRLPNEKLFF
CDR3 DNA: TGCGCCAGCAGCCAAGGTCACACAGGAGGGAATATCAGGTTGCCTAATGAAAAACTGTTTTTT

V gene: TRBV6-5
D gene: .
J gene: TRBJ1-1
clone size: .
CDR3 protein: CASSYSRSLTEAFF
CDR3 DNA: TGTGCCAGCAGTTACTCGCGGTCTTTGACTGAAGCTTTCTTT

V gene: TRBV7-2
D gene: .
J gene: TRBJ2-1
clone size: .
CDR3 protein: CASSLEPISSYNEQFF
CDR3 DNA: TGTGCCAGCAGCTTAGAACCTATTAGCTCCTACAATGAGCAGTTCTTC

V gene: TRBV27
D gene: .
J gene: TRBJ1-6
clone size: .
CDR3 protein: CASSLRTVPSYNSPLHF
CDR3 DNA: TGTGCCAGCAGTTTGAGGACAGTACCCTCCTATAATTCACCCCTCCACTTT

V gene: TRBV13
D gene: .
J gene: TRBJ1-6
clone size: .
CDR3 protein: CASSLAHRNSPLHF
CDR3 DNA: TGTGCCAGCAGCTTGGCCCACAGGAATTCACCCCTCCACTTT

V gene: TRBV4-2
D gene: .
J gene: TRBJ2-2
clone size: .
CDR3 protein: CASSQDVWAGSMGTGELFF
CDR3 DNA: TGTGCCAGCAGCCAAGACGTCTGGGCAGGGTCGATGGGCACCGGGGAGCTGTTTTTT

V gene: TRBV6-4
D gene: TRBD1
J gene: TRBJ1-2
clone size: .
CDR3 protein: CASSDDGQGGYTF
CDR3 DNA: TGTGCCAGCAGTGACGATGGACAGGGTGGCTACACCTTC

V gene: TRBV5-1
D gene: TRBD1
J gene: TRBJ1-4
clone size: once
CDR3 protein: CASSFTGQENEKLFF
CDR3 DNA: TGCGCCAGCAGCTTTACTGGACAGGAGAATGAAAAACTGTTTTTT

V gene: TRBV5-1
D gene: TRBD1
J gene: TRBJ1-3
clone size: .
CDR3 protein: CASSPTTGGRGNTIYF
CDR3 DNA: TGCGCCAGCAGCCCTACCACAGGGGGCCGTGGAAACACCATATATTTT

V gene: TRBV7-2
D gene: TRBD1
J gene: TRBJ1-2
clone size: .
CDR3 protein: CASSVDRNYGYTF
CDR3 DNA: TGTGCCAGCAGCGTGGACAGGAACTATGGCTACACCTTC

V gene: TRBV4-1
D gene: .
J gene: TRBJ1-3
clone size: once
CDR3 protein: CTSSQRSGNTIYF
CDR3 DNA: TGCACCAGCAGCCAGCGATCTGGAAACACCATATATTTT

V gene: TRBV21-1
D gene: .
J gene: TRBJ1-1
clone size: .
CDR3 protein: CASSKNEGNTEAFF
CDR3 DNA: TGTGCCAGCAGCAAAAACGAGGGGAACACTGAAGCTTTCTTT

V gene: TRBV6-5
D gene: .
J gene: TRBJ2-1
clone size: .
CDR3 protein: CASSLQTRLYNEQFF
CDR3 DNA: TGTGCCAGCAGTCTCCAGACAAGGCTCTACAATGAGCAGTTCTTC

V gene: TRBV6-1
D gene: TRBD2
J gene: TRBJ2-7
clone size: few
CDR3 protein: CASSVAPGGTYEQYF
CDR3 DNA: TGTGCCAGCAGTGTCGCGCCGGGGGGAACCTACGAGCAGTACTTC

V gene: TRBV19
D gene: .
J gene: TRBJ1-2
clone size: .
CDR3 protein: CASSTADRSYTF
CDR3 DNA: TGTGCCAGTAGTACGGCCGACAGGTCTTACACCTTC

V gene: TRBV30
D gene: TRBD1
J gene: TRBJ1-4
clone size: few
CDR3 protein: CALGGLAQGFSLNEKLFF
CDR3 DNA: TGTGCCCTAGGGGGGTTAGCACAGGGGTTCTCTCTGAATGAAAAACTGTTTTTT

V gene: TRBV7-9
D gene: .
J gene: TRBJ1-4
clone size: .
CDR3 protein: CASSLEQGRKLFF
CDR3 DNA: TGTGCCAGCAGCTTAGAGCAGGGCCGAAAACTGTTTTTT

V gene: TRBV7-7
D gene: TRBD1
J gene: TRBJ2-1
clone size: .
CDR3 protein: CASSSTGGQSNEQFF
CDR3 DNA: TGTGCCAGCAGCTCGACAGGGGGCCAATCGAATGAGCAGTTCTTC

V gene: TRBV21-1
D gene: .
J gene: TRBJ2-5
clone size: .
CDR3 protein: CASSKGADQETQYF
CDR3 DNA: TGTGCCAGCAGCAAAGGGGCAGACCAAGAGACCCAGTACTTC

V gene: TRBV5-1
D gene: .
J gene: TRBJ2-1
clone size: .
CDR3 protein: CASSLQTGGGGIYNEQFF
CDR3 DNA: TGCGCCAGCAGCCTACAAACAGGGGGAGGGGGGATATACAATGAGCAGTTCTTC

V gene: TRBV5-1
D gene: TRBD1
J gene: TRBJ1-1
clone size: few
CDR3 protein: CASSLDIRDSGAFF
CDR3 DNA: TGCGCCAGCAGCTTGGACATAAGGGACAGTGGAGCTTTCTTT

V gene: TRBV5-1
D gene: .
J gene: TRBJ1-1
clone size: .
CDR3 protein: CASSLDREILEAFF
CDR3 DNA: TGCGCCAGCAGCTTGGACAGAGAGATCCTTGAAGCTTTCTTT

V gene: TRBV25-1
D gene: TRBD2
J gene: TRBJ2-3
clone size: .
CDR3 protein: CASSAQLAGGADTQYF
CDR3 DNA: TGTGCCAGCAGTGCCCAACTAGCGGGGGGCGCAGATACGCAGTATTTT

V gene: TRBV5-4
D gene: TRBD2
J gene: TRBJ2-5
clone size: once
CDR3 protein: CASSLYSAGVSETQYF
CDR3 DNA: TGTGCCAGCAGCTTGTATTCAGCGGGGGTGTCCGAGACCCAGTACTTC

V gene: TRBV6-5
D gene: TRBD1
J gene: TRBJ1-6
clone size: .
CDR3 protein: CASSSPGQAYNSPLHF
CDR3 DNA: TGTGCCAGCAGTTCTCCCGGACAGGCTTATAATTCACCCCTCCACTTT

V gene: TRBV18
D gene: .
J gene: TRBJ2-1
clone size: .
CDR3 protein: CVSSPRGGRGMDEQFF
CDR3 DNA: TGTGTCAGCTCACCCCGTGGTGGCAGGGGTATGGATGAGCAGTTCTTC

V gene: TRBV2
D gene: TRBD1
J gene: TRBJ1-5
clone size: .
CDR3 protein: CASSSGQGEGQPQHF
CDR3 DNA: TGTGCCAGCAGCTCCGGACAGGGGGAGGGTCAGCCCCAGCATTTT

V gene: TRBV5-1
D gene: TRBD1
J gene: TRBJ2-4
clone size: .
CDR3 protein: CASSLPGQGAGKNIQYF
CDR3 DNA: TGCGCCAGCAGCTTGCCGGGACAGGGGGCTGGCAAAAACATTCAGTACTTC

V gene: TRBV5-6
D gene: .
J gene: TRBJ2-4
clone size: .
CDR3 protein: CASSLISLAKNIQYF
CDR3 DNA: TGTGCCAGCAGCTTGATCAGTTTAGCCAAAAACATTCAGTACTTC

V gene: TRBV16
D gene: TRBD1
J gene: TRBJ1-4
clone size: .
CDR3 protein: CASSQQSGGLYEKLFF
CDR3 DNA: TGTGCCAGCAGCCAACAATCAGGGGGCTTATATGAAAAACTGTTTTTT

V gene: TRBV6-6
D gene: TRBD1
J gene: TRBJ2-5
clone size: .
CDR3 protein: CASSYSLTGGLETQYF
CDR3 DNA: TGTGCCAGCAGTTACTCGCTTACAGGGGGTCTAGAGACCCAGTACTTC

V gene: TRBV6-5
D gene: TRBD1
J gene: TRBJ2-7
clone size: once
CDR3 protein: CASSTGGQGYYEQYF
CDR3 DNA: TGTGCCAGCAGTACCGGTGGACAGGGTTACTACGAGCAGTACTTC

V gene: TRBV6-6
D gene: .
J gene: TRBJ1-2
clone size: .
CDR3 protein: CASRYLTGNYGYTF
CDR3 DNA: TGTGCCAGCAGGTATTTAACAGGAAACTATGGCTACACCTTC

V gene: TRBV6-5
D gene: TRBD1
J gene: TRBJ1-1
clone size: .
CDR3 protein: CASSRSGTANTEAFF
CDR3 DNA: TGTGCCAGCAGCCGCTCCGGGACAGCGAACACTGAAGCTTTCTTT

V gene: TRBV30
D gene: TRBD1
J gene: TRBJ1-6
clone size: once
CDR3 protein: CAWRQGAHNSPLHF
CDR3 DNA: TGTGCCTGGCGGCAGGGGGCGCACAATTCACCCCTCCACTTT

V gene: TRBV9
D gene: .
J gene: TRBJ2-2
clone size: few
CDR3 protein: CASSAPEYTGELFF
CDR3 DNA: TGTGCCAGCAGCGCCCCCGAGTACACCGGGGAGCTGTTTTTT

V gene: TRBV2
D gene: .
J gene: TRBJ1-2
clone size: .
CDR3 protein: CASMLRGQNYGYTF
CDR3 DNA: TGTGCCAGCATGTTACGGGGTCAGAACTATGGCTACACCTTC

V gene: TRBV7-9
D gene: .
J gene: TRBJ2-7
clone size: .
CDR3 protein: CASSFGWREQYF
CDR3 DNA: TGTGCCAGCAGCTTCGGGTGGCGCGAGCAGTACTTC

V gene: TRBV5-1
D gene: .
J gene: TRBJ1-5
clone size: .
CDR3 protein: CASSLVGGQPQHF
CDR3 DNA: TGCGCCAGCAGCTTGGTGGGGGGGCAGCCCCAGCATTTT

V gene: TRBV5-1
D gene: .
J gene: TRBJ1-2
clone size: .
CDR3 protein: CASSLDNRHLNYGYTF
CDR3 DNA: TGCGCCAGCAGCTTGGATAACAGACACCTTAACTATGGCTACACCTTC

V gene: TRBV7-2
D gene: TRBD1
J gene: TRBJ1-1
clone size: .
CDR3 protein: CASSDGTGGMNTEAFF
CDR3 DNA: TGTGCCAGCAGCGACGGGACAGGGGGCATGAACACTGAAGCTTTCTTT

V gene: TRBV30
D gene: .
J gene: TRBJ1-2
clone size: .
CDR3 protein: CAWRRQSSRDYGYTF
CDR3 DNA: TGTGCCTGGCGAAGACAGTCCTCAAGAGACTATGGCTACACCTTC

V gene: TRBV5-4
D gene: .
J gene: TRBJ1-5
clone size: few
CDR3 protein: CASSTEYNQPQHF
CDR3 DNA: TGTGCCAGCAGCACAGAGTACAATCAGCCCCAGCATTTT

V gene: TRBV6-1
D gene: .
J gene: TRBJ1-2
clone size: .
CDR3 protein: CASTPDDSGYGYTF
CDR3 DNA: TGTGCCAGCACCCCTGATGACTCGGGCTATGGCTACACCTTC

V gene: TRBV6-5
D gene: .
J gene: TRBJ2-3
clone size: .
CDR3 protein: CASSRETGATDTQYF
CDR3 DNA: TGTGCCAGCAGCCGGGAGACCGGAGCGACAGATACGCAGTATTTT

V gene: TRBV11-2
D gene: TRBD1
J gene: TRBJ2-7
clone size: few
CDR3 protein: CATVATGQLYF
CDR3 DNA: TGTGCCACCGTTGCGACGGGACAGTTATACTTC

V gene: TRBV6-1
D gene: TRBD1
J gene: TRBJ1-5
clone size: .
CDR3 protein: CASSEQVTGGTIHQPQHF
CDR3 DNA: TGTGCCAGCAGTGAACAGGTGACAGGGGGCACCATCCATCAGCCCCAGCATTTT

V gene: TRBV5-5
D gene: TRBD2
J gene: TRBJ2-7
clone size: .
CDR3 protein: CASSLTAGLYEQYF
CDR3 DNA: TGTGCCAGCAGCTTAACAGCGGGGCTTTACGAGCAGTACTTC

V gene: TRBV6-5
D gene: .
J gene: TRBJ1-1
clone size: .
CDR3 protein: CASSYSIGGYTEAFF
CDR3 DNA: TGTGCCAGCAGTTACTCGATCGGCGGTTACACTGAAGCTTTCTTT

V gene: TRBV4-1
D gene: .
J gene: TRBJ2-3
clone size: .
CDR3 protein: CASSLTRGREADTQYF
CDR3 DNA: TGCGCCAGCAGCTTAACCAGGGGAAGAGAGGCAGATACGCAGTATTTT

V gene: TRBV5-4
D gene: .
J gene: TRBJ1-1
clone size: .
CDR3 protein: CASSFGLGQTKWEAFF
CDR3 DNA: TGTGCCAGCAGCTTCGGATTGGGCCAGACCAAGTGGGAAGCTTTCTTT

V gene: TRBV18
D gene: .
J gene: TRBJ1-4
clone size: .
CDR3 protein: CASSLGQTTNEKLFF
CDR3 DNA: TGTGCCAGCTCACTAGGACAGACAACTAATGAAAAACTGTTTTTT

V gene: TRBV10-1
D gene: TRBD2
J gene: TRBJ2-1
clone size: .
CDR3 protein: CARRWGGQIDEYNEQFF
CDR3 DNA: TGCGCTAGAAGATGGGGGGGTCAGATTGATGAATACAATGAGCAGTTCTTC